This TCR beta chain was sequenced in a study of control samples from healthy donors and cancer patients. This clone appeared a single time. TCRdb's table, derived via immunoSEQ multiplex PCR, lists solely in-frame clones and lacks some. Of about 170,000 clones in the sample, 91% were seen once. The CDR3 is 12 amino acids. The germline V and J ends were trimmed by 4 bases and 4 bases, with 8 bases remaining between them. Germline CDR1 and CDR2: SGHRS and YFSETQ. This clonotype was sampled from a woman in her 30s in good health. Sequencing used blood. This sequence joins TRBV5-1 and TRBJ1-2, with D unresolved. The CDR3 nucleotides read TGCGCCAGCAGCGACGGGCTCTATGGCTACACCTTC. As protein: CASSDGLYGYTF.